Listed below are T cell receptor beta chains from one sample, sequenced in a study of shared clonotypes between healthy human individuals. Using immunoSEQ multiplex PCR, the repertoire was profiled, and TCRdb retains in-frame clones only, with some absent. The sample shows some 2.1 million clones, 95% of them seen only once. The specimen was naive CD4+ T cells sorted from blood. These receptors all come from a man aged 18-30 years in good health. Each CDR3 is given with its conserved first and last residue. D genes are given only for firm matches. The size field is filled for only some rows; it gives once, few, many or a size class.

CDR3 DNA: TGTGCCAGCAGTGTAAGCGGGGGGAGTAACAATGAGCAGTTCTTC
CDR3 protein: CASSVSGGSNNEQFF
D gene: TRBD2
clone size: .
J gene: TRBJ2-1
V gene: TRBV2

CDR3 DNA: TGCGCCAGCAAAGAGAAAACCACAGATACGCAGTATTTT
CDR3 protein: CASKEKTTDTQYF
D gene: .
clone size: .
J gene: TRBJ2-3
V gene: TRBV5-1

CDR3 DNA: TGCGCCAGCAGCGCGTACGGGAGTTACAATGAGCAGTTCTTC
CDR3 protein: CASSAYGSYNEQFF
D gene: .
clone size: .
J gene: TRBJ2-1
V gene: TRBV5-1

CDR3 DNA: TGTGCCAGCAGTTTGGGGCGGGGGCTTGGCTACACCTTC
CDR3 protein: CASSLGRGLGYTF
D gene: .
clone size: .
J gene: TRBJ1-2
V gene: TRBV27

CDR3 DNA: TGTGCTAGTGGCGATCAGGCATACGAGCAGTACTTC
CDR3 protein: CASGDQAYEQYF
D gene: .
clone size: .
J gene: TRBJ2-7
V gene: TRBV12-5

CDR3 DNA: TGTGCCAGCAGTTGGGACAGGGGGCAAGGTCAGCCCCAGCATTTT
CDR3 protein: CASSWDRGQGQPQHF
D gene: TRBD1
clone size: .
J gene: TRBJ1-5
V gene: TRBV28

CDR3 DNA: TGCGCCAGCAGCTTCTGGGACAGCACAGATACGCAGTATTTT
CDR3 protein: CASSFWDSTDTQYF
D gene: .
clone size: .
J gene: TRBJ2-3
V gene: TRBV5-1

CDR3 DNA: TGTGCTAGCAGGCTAGCGCCTGGGACCGGGGAGCTGTTTTTT
CDR3 protein: CASRLAPGTGELFF
D gene: .
clone size: .
J gene: TRBJ2-2
V gene: TRBV7-7

CDR3 DNA: TGCGCCAGCAGAGGGGGAACCTATAATTCACCCCTCCACTTT
CDR3 protein: CASRGGTYNSPLHF
D gene: .
clone size: .
J gene: TRBJ1-6
V gene: TRBV5-1

CDR3 DNA: TGCGCCAGCAGCCAAGAGGGGGGGCAGTCTAGCAATCAGCCCCAGCATTTT
CDR3 protein: CASSQEGGQSSNQPQHF
D gene: .
clone size: .
J gene: TRBJ1-5
V gene: TRBV4-1

CDR3 DNA: TGCGCCAGCAGCCAGATCAGTCCAGGACAGACTAGGGGCGGAGCTTTCTTT
CDR3 protein: CASSQISPGQTRGGAFF
D gene: .
clone size: .
J gene: TRBJ1-1
V gene: TRBV4-3

CDR3 DNA: TGCGCCAGCAGCTTGGAGGGACTTATGAACACTGAAGCTTTCTTT
CDR3 protein: CASSLEGLMNTEAFF
D gene: .
clone size: .
J gene: TRBJ1-1
V gene: TRBV5-1

CDR3 DNA: TGTGCCAGCTCACCAGGGCAGCCTCGCTACGAGCAGTACTTC
CDR3 protein: CASSPGQPRYEQYF
D gene: .
clone size: .
J gene: TRBJ2-7
V gene: TRBV18

CDR3 DNA: TGTGCCAGCAGCGTAACAGACTCTCCTAATTCACCCCTCCACTTT
CDR3 protein: CASSVTDSPNSPLHF
D gene: .
clone size: .
J gene: TRBJ1-6
V gene: TRBV9

CDR3 DNA: TGTGCCAGCACGCACCAGACCGGGACACCCTATGGCTACACCTTC
CDR3 protein: CASTHQTGTPYGYTF
D gene: .
clone size: .
J gene: TRBJ1-2
V gene: TRBV6-5

CDR3 DNA: TGTGCCATCAGTGAACGGGGGAATCCATCGAACACCGGGGAGCTGTTTTTT
CDR3 protein: CAISERGNPSNTGELFF
D gene: .
clone size: .
J gene: TRBJ2-2
V gene: TRBV10-3

CDR3 DNA: TGTGCCAGCAGTGCCGGGCACCTCGGCAATCAGCCCCAGCATTTT
CDR3 protein: CASSAGHLGNQPQHF
D gene: .
clone size: .
J gene: TRBJ1-5
V gene: TRBV6-5

CDR3 DNA: TGCGCCAGCAGCTTGGCCGCGACTAGCGGGGGAATTTACGAGCAGTACTTC
CDR3 protein: CASSLAATSGGIYEQYF
D gene: TRBD2
clone size: .
J gene: TRBJ2-7
V gene: TRBV5-1

CDR3 DNA: TGTGCCAGCTCGAAAGGGACAAAGAACTACGAGCAGTACTTC
CDR3 protein: CASSKGTKNYEQYF
D gene: .
clone size: .
J gene: TRBJ2-7
V gene: TRBV18

CDR3 DNA: TGTGCCATCAACCAGGAGGGGCTGAGCTATGGCTACACCTTC
CDR3 protein: CAINQEGLSYGYTF
D gene: .
clone size: .
J gene: TRBJ1-2
V gene: TRBV10-3

CDR3 DNA: TGTGCCAGCAGTGGAGGGGGGATATTGGAGCAGTACTTC
CDR3 protein: CASSGGGILEQYF
D gene: .
clone size: .
J gene: TRBJ2-7
V gene: TRBV6-1

CDR3 DNA: TGTGCCAGCTCACCACTTCCGGACAGCTCTGGAAACACCATATATTTT
CDR3 protein: CASSPLPDSSGNTIYF
D gene: .
clone size: .
J gene: TRBJ1-3
V gene: TRBV18

CDR3 DNA: TGCGCCAGCAGTGACGGGGGGCGCGGGAATAATTCACCCCTCCACTTT
CDR3 protein: CASSDGGRGNNSPLHF
D gene: .
clone size: .
J gene: TRBJ1-6
V gene: TRBV10-2

CDR3 DNA: TGCGCCAGCGGACAGGGCCACAGCACAGATACGCAGTATTTT
CDR3 protein: CASGQGHSTDTQYF
D gene: TRBD1
clone size: .
J gene: TRBJ2-3
V gene: TRBV5-1

CDR3 DNA: TGCGCCAGCAGCTCGGGGGACAGGAGGAACACTGAAGCTTTCTTT
CDR3 protein: CASSSGDRRNTEAFF
D gene: TRBD1
clone size: .
J gene: TRBJ1-1
V gene: TRBV5-1

CDR3 DNA: TGTGCCAGCAGCGTAGAACCAGGGGGATCCTATGGCTACACCTTC
CDR3 protein: CASSVEPGGSYGYTF
D gene: TRBD1
clone size: .
J gene: TRBJ1-2
V gene: TRBV9

CDR3 DNA: TGTGCCAGCAGCTTAAGCGTTTTAGGGAACACTGAAGCTTTCTTT
CDR3 protein: CASSLSVLGNTEAFF
D gene: .
clone size: .
J gene: TRBJ1-1
V gene: TRBV7-9

CDR3 DNA: TGTGCCAGCAGTTTCCCCATCGTAGGGGCTGGAAACACCATATATTTT
CDR3 protein: CASSFPIVGAGNTIYF
D gene: .
clone size: .
J gene: TRBJ1-3
V gene: TRBV28

CDR3 DNA: TGCGCCAGCAGCGTAGCCGGGACAGACTATGGCTACACCTTC
CDR3 protein: CASSVAGTDYGYTF
D gene: TRBD1
clone size: .
J gene: TRBJ1-2
V gene: TRBV5-1

CDR3 DNA: TGTGCCAGCAGTTCCGGACTGAGGAGCTCCTATAATTCACCCCTCCACTTT
CDR3 protein: CASSSGLRSSYNSPLHF
D gene: .
clone size: .
J gene: TRBJ1-6
V gene: TRBV27

CDR3 DNA: TGTGCCAGCAGCCGCGACAGGGGGGACACTGAAGCTTTCTTT
CDR3 protein: CASSRDRGDTEAFF
D gene: TRBD1
clone size: .
J gene: TRBJ1-1
V gene: TRBV7-9

CDR3 DNA: TGTGCCAGCAGTGAGATGGCGGGGGGCACAGATACGCAGTATTTT
CDR3 protein: CASSEMAGGTDTQYF
D gene: TRBD2
clone size: .
J gene: TRBJ2-3
V gene: TRBV2

CDR3 DNA: TGTGCCAGCAGTAAGACAGTTGCTAATGAAAAACTGTTTTTT
CDR3 protein: CASSKTVANEKLFF
D gene: .
clone size: .
J gene: TRBJ1-4
V gene: TRBV2

CDR3 DNA: TGTGCCAGCAGTCGACAGCAGGAGGAGACCCAGTACTTC
CDR3 protein: CASSRQQEETQYF
D gene: .
clone size: .
J gene: TRBJ2-5
V gene: TRBV7-6

CDR3 DNA: TGTGCCAGCAGTGCGGGACAGGGGCTTAATGAAAAACTGTTTTTT
CDR3 protein: CASSAGQGLNEKLFF
D gene: TRBD1
clone size: .
J gene: TRBJ1-4
V gene: TRBV28

CDR3 DNA: TGTGCCAGCAGCTTGCACGACCTTCAGACTGAGCCCCAGCATTTT
CDR3 protein: CASSLHDLQTEPQHF
D gene: .
clone size: .
J gene: TRBJ1-5
V gene: TRBV5-6

CDR3 DNA: TGCGCCAGCAGCTTGGACTGGGGACAGCCCCAGCATTTT
CDR3 protein: CASSLDWGQPQHF
D gene: .
clone size: .
J gene: TRBJ1-5
V gene: TRBV5-1

CDR3 DNA: TGCGCCAGCCGCGACGCAGGAACAACTAATGAAAAACTGTTTTTT
CDR3 protein: CASRDAGTTNEKLFF
D gene: .
clone size: .
J gene: TRBJ1-4
V gene: TRBV10-2

CDR3 DNA: TGTGCCAGCACCGCCGGGACAGGGCGGTACAATGAGCAGTTCTTC
CDR3 protein: CASTAGTGRYNEQFF
D gene: TRBD1
clone size: .
J gene: TRBJ2-1
V gene: TRBV13

CDR3 DNA: TGTGCCAGCAGTGAGTACCCGTATTTCTCCTACGAGCAGTACTTC
CDR3 protein: CASSEYPYFSYEQYF
D gene: .
clone size: .
J gene: TRBJ2-7
V gene: TRBV6-1

CDR3 DNA: TGCGCCAGCAGCCAAGATCGAGAGACAGGGGGCGGGGAGCAGTACTTC
CDR3 protein: CASSQDRETGGGEQYF
D gene: TRBD1
clone size: .
J gene: TRBJ2-7
V gene: TRBV4-3

CDR3 DNA: TGCGCCAGCAGCAAACCTACGGGTGTCTCTGGAAACACCATATATTTT
CDR3 protein: CASSKPTGVSGNTIYF
D gene: .
clone size: once
J gene: TRBJ1-3
V gene: TRBV5-1

CDR3 DNA: TGTGCCAGCAGCCAAAACATCGGACAGGACGAGCAGTACTTC
CDR3 protein: CASSQNIGQDEQYF
D gene: TRBD1
clone size: .
J gene: TRBJ2-7
V gene: TRBV28

CDR3 DNA: TGTGCCAGCAGTGATCGGGGGGACGGGTACTTC
CDR3 protein: CASSDRGDGYF
D gene: TRBD2
clone size: .
J gene: TRBJ2-7
V gene: TRBV2

CDR3 DNA: TGTGCCAGCAGCGACCCCGGAGCGGAGCAGTTCTTC
CDR3 protein: CASSDPGAEQFF
D gene: .
clone size: .
J gene: TRBJ2-1
V gene: TRBV2

CDR3 DNA: TGTGCCATCAGGGAATTCCCGAACAGGGACAGCGGCTACACCTTC
CDR3 protein: CAIREFPNRDSGYTF
D gene: TRBD1
clone size: .
J gene: TRBJ1-2
V gene: TRBV10-3

CDR3 DNA: TGCGCCAGCCGCAAAGACCAGAGCTCCTACGAGCAGTACTTC
CDR3 protein: CASRKDQSSYEQYF
D gene: .
clone size: .
J gene: TRBJ2-7
V gene: TRBV5-1

CDR3 DNA: TGCAGCGTTGAAGATTCGGGACAGGGGTACGAGCAGTACTTC
CDR3 protein: CSVEDSGQGYEQYF
D gene: TRBD1
clone size: few
J gene: TRBJ2-7
V gene: TRBV29-1

CDR3 DNA: TGCGCCAGCAGCTCCCCCCCGGACAGGGTCCACAATGAGCAGTTCTTC
CDR3 protein: CASSSPPDRVHNEQFF
D gene: TRBD1
clone size: .
J gene: TRBJ2-1
V gene: TRBV5-1